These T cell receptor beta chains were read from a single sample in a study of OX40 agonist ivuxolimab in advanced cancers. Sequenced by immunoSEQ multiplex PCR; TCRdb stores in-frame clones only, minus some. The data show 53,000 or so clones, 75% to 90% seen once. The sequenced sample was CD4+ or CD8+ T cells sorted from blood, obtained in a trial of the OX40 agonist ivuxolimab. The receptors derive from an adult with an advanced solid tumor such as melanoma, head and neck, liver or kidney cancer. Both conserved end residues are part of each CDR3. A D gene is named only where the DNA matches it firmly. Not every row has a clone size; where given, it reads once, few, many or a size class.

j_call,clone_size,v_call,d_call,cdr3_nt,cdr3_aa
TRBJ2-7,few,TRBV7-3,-,TGTGCCAGCAGCTTAACGGGCTACGAGCAGTACTTC,CASSLTGYEQYF
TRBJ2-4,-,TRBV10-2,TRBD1,TGCGCCAGCAGGGACAGGGGTCTAGCCAAAAACATTCAGTACTTC,CASRDRGLAKNIQYF
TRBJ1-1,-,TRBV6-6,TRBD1,TGTGCCAGCAGTTTACAGGGGGGTATAGCTTTCTTT,CASSLQGGIAFF
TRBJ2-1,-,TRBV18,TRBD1,TGTGCCAGCTCACCACCCGGGACAGGGGGCGGCTACAATGAGCAGTTCTTC,CASSPPGTGGGYNEQFF
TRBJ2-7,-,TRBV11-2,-,TGTGCCAGCAGCGAACTCCGGGGACCAAAGGGCGAGCAGTACTTC,CASSELRGPKGEQYF
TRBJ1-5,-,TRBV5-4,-,TGTGCCAGCAGCTTGGATGGGGGCAATCAGCCCCAGCATTTT,CASSLDGGNQPQHF
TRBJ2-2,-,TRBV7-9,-,TGTGCCAGCAGCCCGAGACTGGATGGCGGGGAGCTGTTTTTT,CASSPRLDGGELFF
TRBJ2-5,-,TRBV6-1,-,TGTGCTGTCCGTGGGGGGGCCTCGGAGACCCAGTACTTC,CAVRGGASETQYF
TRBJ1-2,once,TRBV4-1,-,TGCGCCAGCAGCCAATCGCGGGGCTATGGCTACACCTTC,CASSQSRGYGYTF
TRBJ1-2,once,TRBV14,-,TGTGCCAGCAGCCAAGTGGGTTCAGGGGCCAACTATGGCTACACCTTC,CASSQVGSGANYGYTF
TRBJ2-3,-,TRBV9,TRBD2,TGTGCCAGCAGCGTAGGGGCGGGAGGAGATACGCAGTATTTT,CASSVGAGGDTQYF
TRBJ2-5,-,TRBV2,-,TGTGCCAGCAGGCCACTGGCGGGCCCCCAAGAGACCCAGTACTTC,CASRPLAGPQETQYF
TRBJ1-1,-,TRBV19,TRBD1,TGTGCCAGTAGGAGAGGGACAGGGAGGAACACTGAAGCTTTCTTT,CASRRGTGRNTEAFF
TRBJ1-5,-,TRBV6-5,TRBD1,TGTGCCAGCAGTTCCGGACAGGGGGATCAGCCCCAGCATTTT,CASSSGQGDQPQHF
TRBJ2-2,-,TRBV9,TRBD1,TGTGCCAGCAGCCTGGGGACAGCGAACACCGGGGAGCTGTTTTTT,CASSLGTANTGELFF
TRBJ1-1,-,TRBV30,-,TGTACCGGAGGGGGGGCTGAAGCTTTCTTT,CTGGGAEAFF
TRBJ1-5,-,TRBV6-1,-,TGTGCCAGCCGGACCAGCAATCAGCCCCAGCATTTT,CASRTSNQPQHF
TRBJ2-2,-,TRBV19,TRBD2,TGTGCCAGTAGTCCCTGGACTAGCGGGAACACCGGGGAGCTGTTTTTT,CASSPWTSGNTGELFF
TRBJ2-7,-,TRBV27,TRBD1,TGTGCCAGCAGCCGCCGGGACAGGGACGACGAGCAGTACTTC,CASSRRDRDDEQYF
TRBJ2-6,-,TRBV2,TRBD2,TGTGCCAGCATGGGGGGGGCTGGGGCCAACGTCCTGACTTTC,CASMGGAGANVLTF
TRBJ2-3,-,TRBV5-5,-,TGTGCCAGCAGCGTTACCGATGAGCGTACGCAGTATTTT,CASSVTDERTQYF
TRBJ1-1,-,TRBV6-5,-,TGTGCCAGCAGTTACAGGACTGAAGCTTTCTTT,CASSYRTEAFF
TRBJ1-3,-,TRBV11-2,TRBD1,TGTGCCAGCAGCTTACGTCCGCCACAGGGGTCAGGAAACACCATATATTTT,CASSLRPPQGSGNTIYF
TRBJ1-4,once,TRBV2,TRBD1,TGTGCCAGCAGTAGGAACAGGGGAGATGAAAAACTGTTTTTT,CASSRNRGDEKLFF
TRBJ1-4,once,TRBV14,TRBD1,TGTGCCAGCCCGGACAGGTGCCTTGAAAAACTGTTTTTT,CASPDRCLEKLFF
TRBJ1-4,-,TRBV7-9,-,TGTGCCAGCAGCGCACAGGGTGGGACTAATGAAAAACTGTTTTTT,CASSAQGGTNEKLFF
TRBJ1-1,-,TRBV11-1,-,TGTGCCAGCAGCGGGGGCAGGGAGGTCCAGGGAGCTTTCTTT,CASSGGREVQGAFF
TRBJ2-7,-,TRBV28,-,TGTGCCAGCAGTTTAAACTACGAGCAGTACTTC,CASSLNYEQYF
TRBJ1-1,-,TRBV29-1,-,TGCAGCGTCAAGGGGACGAATCGACCAGAAGCTTTCTTT,CSVKGTNRPEAFF
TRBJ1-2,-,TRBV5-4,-,TGTGCCAGCAGCTCCTGGGGACGAATCGCTAACTATGGCTACACCTTC,CASSSWGRIANYGYTF
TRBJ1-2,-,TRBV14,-,TGTGCCAGCAGCCCGGCCGGGACAACACAGTATGGCTACACCTTC,CASSPAGTTQYGYTF
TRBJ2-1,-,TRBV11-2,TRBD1,TGTGCCAGCAGGTTAAGGGACAGCTACAATGAGCAGTTCTTC,CASRLRDSYNEQFF
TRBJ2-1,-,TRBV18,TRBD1,TGTGCCAGCTCCCAAGGGACAGGGGACAATGAGCAGTTCTTC,CASSQGTGDNEQFF
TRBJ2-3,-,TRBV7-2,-,TGTGCCAGCAGCTTACCCAACACAGATACGCAGTATTTT,CASSLPNTDTQYF
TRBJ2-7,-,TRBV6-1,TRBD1,TGTGCCAGCAGTGAACGCAGGGGGCCCTACGAGCAGTACTTC,CASSERRGPYEQYF
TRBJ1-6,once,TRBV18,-,TGTGCCAGCTCACCATCAGCAACAAATTCACCCCTCCACTTT,CASSPSATNSPLHF
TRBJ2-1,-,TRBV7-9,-,TGTGCCAGCAGCTTCGGGGGATTGGGCGATGAGCAGTTCTTC,CASSFGGLGDEQFF
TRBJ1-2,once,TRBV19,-,TGTGCCAGTAGTACGGAATCACAGGTCGAGGACTATGGCTACACCTTC,CASSTESQVEDYGYTF
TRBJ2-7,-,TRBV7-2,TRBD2,TGTGCCAGCAGCTTGGGGAGCGGGGGCCTCTACGAGCAGTACTTC,CASSLGSGGLYEQYF
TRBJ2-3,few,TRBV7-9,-,TGTGCCAGCAGCTTAGAGCAAAGATCAGATACGCAGTATTTT,CASSLEQRSDTQYF
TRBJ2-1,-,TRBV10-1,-,TGCGCCAGCAGTGAGTCAAGGGGGGAGAGCCCTCATGAGCAGTTCTTC,CASSESRGESPHEQFF
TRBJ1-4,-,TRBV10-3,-,TGTGCCATCAGTAGCGGATCAGTTAATGAAAAACTGTTTTTT,CAISSGSVNEKLFF
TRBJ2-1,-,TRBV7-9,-,TGTGCCAGCAGCTCCCCCGCGGGCCCTCGGGGCAATGAGCAGTTCTTC,CASSSPAGPRGNEQFF
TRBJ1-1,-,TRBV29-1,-,TGCAGCGTTGAAAACAGGTTCAACACTGAAGCTTTCTTT,CSVENRFNTEAFF
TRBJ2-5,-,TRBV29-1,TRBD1,TGCAGCGTTAACCCGGGACAGGCACAAGAGACCCAGTACTTC,CSVNPGQAQETQYF
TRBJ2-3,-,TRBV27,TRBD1,TGTGCCAGCAGTCCACGGCGGACAGGGGGGCCAGATACGCAGTATTTT,CASSPRRTGGPDTQYF
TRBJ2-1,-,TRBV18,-,TGTGCCAGCTCACCACAGTATCTAGCGTATAACAATGAGCAGTTCTTC,CASSPQYLAYNNEQFF
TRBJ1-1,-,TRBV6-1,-,TGTGCCAGCAGTCCCACGTTAATTAACACTGAAGCTTTCTTT,CASSPTLINTEAFF
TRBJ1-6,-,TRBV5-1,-,TGCGCCAGCAGCTTCCAACGCAGGGGTTATTCACCCCTCCACTTT,CASSFQRRGYSPLHF
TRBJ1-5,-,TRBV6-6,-,TGTGCCAGCAGTCCTACGGACAGCTTCAATCAGCCCCAGCATTTT,CASSPTDSFNQPQHF
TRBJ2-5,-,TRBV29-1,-,TGCAGCGTTGCCAGGGGAGAGGAGACCCAGTACTTC,CSVARGEETQYF